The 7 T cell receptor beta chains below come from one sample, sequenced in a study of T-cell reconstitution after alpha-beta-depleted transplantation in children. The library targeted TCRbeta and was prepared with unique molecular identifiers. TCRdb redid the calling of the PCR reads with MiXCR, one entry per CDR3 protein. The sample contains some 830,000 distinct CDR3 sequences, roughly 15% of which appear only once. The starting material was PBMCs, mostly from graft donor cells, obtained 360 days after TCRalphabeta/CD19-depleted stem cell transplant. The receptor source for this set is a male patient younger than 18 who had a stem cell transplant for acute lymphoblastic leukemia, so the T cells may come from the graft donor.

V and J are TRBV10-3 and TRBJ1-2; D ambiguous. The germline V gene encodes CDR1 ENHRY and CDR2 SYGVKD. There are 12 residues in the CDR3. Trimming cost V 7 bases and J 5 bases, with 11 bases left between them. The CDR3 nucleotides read TGTGCCATCACCGACGGAACGTATGGCTACACCTTC. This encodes CAITDGTYGYTF.

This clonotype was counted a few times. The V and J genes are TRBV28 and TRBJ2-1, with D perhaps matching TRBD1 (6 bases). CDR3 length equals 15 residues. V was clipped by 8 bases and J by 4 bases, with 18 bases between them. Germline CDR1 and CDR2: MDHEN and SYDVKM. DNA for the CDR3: TGTGCCAGCTTACCTGGCGAGGGGGAATACAATGAGCAGTTCTTC. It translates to CASLPGEGEYNEQFF.

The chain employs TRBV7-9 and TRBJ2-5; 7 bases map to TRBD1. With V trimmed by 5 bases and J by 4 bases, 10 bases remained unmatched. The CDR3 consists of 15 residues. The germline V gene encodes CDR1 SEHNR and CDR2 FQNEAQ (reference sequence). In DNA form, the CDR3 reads TGTGCCAGCAGCCCCCTTAGACAGGGAAGAGAGACCCAGTACTTC. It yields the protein CASSPLRQGRETQYF.

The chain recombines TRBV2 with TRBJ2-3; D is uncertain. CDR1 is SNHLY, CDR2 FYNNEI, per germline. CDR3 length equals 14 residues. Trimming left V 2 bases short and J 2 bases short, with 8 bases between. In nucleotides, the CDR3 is TGTGCCAGCAGTGAACCGAGGATCACAGATACGCAGTATTTT. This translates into CASSEPRITDTQYF.

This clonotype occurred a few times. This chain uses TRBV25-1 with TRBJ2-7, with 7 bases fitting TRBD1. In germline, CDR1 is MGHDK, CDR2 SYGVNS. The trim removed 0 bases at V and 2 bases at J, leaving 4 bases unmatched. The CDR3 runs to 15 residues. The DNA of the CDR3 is TGTGCCAGCAGTGAATATAGGGGGACAGCCTACGAGCAGTACTTC. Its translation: CASSEYRGTAYEQYF.

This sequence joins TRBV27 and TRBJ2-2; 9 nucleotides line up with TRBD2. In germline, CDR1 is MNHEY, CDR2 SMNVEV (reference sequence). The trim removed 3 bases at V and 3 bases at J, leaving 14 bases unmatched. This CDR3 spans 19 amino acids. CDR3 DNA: TGTGCCAGCAGTTTGACGGGGCTAGCGGGAAGTCGGTACACCGGGGAGCTGTTTTTT. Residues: CASSLTGLAGSRYTGELFF.

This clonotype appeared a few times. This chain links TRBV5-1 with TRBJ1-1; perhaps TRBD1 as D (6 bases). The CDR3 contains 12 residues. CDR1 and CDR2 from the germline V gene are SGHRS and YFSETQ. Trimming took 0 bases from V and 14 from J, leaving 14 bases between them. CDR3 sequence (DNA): TGCGCCAGCAGCTTGGCACAGGGCCCGGCATTCTTT. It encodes CASSLAQGPAFF.